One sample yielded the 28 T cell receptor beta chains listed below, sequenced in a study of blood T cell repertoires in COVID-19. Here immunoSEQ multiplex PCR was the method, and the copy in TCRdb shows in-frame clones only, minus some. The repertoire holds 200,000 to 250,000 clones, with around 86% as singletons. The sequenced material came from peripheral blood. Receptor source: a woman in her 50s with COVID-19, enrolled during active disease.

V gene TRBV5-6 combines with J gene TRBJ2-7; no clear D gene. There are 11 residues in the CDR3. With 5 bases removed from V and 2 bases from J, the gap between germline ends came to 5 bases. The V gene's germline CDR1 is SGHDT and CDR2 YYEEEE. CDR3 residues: CASSSTYEQYV. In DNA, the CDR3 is TGTGCCAGCAGTTCCACCTACGAGCAGTACGTC.

The CDR3 region has the DNA TGTGCCAGCAGTTTGGTCCGCGCTAATGAAAAACTGTTTTTT. Encoded protein: CASSLVRANEKLFF. The J gene is TRBJ1-4, the V gene TRBV28; no clear D gene. The V gene lost 3 bases and the J gene lost 3 bases, with 8 bases spanning the gap. There are 14 residues in the CDR3. Germline V gene sequence: CDR1 MDHEN, CDR2 SYDVKM.

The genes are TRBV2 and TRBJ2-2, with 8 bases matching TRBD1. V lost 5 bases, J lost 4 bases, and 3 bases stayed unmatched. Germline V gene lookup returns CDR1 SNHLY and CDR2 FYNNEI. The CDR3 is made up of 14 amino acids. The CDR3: CASSQTGVTGELFF. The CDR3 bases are TGTGCCAGCAGTCAGACAGGGGTCACCGGGGAGCTGTTTTTT.

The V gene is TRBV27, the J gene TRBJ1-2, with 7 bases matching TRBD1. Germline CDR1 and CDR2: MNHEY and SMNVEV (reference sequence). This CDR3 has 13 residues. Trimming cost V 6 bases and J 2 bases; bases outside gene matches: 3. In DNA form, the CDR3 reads TGTGCCAGCAGACGGGACAGCAACTATGGCTACACCTTC. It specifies CASRRDSNYGYTF.

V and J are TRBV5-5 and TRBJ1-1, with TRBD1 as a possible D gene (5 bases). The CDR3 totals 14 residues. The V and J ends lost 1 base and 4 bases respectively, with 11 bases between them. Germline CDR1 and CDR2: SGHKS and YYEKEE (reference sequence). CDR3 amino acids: CASSLWGTSTEAFF. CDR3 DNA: TGTGCCAGCAGCTTGTGGGGCACTTCCACTGAAGCTTTCTTT.

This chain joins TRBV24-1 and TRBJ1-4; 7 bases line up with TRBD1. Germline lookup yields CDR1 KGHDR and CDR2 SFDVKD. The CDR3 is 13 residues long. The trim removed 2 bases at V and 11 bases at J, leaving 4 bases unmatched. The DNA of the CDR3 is TGTGCCACCAGTGATTCAGGGGGTAGGAAACTGTTTTTT. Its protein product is CATSDSGGRKLFF.

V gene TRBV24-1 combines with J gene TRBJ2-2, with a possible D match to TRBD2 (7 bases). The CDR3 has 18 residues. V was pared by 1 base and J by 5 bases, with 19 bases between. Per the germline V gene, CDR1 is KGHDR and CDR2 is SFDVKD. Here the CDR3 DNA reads TGTGCCACCAGTGATTTCAGGGGAGGGGGAGGCCCGACCGGGGAGCTGTTTTTT. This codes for CATSDFRGGGGPTGELFF.

The CDR3 is CASSQDPGQVDGYTF. In DNA form, the CDR3 reads TGTGCCAGCAGCCAAGACCCGGGACAGGTGGATGGCTACACCTTC. This sequence joins TRBV3-1 (or the pseudogene TRBV3-2) and TRBJ1-2; 8 bases align to TRBD1. Germline CDR1 LGHDT, CDR2 YNNKEL (reference sequence). The CDR3 runs to 15 residues. Losses at the gene ends were 0 bases for V and 6 bases for J; bases not matched to a gene: 6.

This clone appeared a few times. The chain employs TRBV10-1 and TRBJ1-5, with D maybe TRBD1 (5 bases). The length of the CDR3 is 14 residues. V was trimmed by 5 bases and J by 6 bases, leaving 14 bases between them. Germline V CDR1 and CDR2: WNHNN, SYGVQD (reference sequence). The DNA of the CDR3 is TGCGCCAGCAGTTGCTGGGGGGACGGTCAGCCCCAGCATTTT. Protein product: CASSCWGDGQPQHF.

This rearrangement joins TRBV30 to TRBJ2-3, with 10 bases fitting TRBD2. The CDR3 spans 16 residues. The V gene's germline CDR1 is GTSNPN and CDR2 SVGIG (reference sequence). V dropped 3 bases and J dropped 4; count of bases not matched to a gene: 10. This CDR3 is CAWRPIAGGGSDTQYF. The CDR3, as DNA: TGTGCCTGGAGACCCATAGCGGGGGGTGGATCAGATACGCAGTATTTT.

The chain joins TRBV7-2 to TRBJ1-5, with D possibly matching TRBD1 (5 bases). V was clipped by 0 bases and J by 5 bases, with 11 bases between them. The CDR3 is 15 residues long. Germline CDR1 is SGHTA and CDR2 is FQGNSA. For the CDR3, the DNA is TGTGCCAGCAGCTTAGCGGTACAGGAGTATCAGCCCCAGCATTTT. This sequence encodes CASSLAVQEYQPQHF.

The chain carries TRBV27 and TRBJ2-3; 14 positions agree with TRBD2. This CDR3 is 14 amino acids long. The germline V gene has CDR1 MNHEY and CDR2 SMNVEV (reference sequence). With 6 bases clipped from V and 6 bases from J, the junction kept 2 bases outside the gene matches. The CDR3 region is CASRGTSGGDTQYF. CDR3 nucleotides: TGTGCCAGCAGGGGGACTAGCGGGGGTGATACGCAGTATTTT.

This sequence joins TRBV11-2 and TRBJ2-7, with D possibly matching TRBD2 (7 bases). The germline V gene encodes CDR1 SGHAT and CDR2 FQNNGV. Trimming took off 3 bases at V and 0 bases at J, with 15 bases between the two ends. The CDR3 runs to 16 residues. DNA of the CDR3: TGTGCCAGCAGCTTTTTGCGGGGGCTCCTCTCCTACGAGCAGTACTTC. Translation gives CASSFLRGLLSYEQYF.

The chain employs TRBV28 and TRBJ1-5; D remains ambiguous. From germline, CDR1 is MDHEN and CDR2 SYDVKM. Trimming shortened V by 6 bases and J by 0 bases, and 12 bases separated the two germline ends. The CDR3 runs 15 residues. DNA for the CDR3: TGTGCCAGCAGCCCAGACATTGATAGCAATCAGCCCCAGCATTTT. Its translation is CASSPDIDSNQPQHF. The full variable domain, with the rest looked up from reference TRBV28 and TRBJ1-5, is DVKVTQSSRYLVKRTGEKVFLECVQDMDHENMFWYRQDPGLGLRLIYFSYDVKMKEKGDIPEGYSVSREKKERFSLILESASTNQTSMYLCASSPDIDSNQPQHFGDGTRLSIL.

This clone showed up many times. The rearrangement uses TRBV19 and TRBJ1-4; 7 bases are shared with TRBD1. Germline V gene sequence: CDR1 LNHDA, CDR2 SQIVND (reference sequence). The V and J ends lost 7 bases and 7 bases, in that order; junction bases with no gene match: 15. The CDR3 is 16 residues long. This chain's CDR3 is CASNIRGSGGREKLFF. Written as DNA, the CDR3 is TGTGCCAGTAACATCAGGGGGTCCGGGGGCCGTGAAAAACTGTTTTTT.

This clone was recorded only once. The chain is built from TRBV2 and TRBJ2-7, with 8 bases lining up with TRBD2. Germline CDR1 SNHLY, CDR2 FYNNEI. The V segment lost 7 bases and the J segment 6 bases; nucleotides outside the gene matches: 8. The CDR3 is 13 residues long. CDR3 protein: CASTPGGGGEQYV. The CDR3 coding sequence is TGTGCCAGCACCCCGGGAGGGGGAGGCGAGCAGTACGTC.

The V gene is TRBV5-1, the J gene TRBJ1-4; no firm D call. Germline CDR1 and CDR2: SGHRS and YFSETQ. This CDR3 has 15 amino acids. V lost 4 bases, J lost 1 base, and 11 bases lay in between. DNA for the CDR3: TGCGCCAGCAGCCCGGAGGGTGGAACTAATGAAAAACTGTTTTTT. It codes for CASSPEGGTNEKLFF.

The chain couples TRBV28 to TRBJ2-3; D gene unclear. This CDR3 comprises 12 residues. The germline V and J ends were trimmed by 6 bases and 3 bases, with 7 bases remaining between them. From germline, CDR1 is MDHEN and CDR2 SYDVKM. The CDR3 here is CASSPRTDTQYF. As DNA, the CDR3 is TGTGCCAGCAGCCCTAGGACAGATACGCAGTATTTT.

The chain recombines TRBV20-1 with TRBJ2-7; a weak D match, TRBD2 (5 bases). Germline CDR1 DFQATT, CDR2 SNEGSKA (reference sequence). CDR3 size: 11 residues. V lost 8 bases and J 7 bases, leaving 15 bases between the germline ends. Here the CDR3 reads CSSRKGGEQYF. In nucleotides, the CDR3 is TGCAGTTCCAGAAAGGGCGGGGAGCAGTACTTC.

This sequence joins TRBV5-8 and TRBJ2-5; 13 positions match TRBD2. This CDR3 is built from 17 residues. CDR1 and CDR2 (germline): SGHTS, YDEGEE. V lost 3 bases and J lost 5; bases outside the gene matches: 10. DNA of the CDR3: TGTGCCAGCAGCTCGGGACTAGCGGGGAGCAGGGGGGAGACCCAGTACTTC. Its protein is CASSSGLAGSRGETQYF. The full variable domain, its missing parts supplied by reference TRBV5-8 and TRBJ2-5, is EAGVTQSPTHLIKTRGQQATLRCSPISGHTSVYWYQQALGLGLQFLLWYDEGEERNRGNFPPRFSGRQFPNYSSELNVNALELEDSALYLCASSSGLAGSRGETQYFGPGTRLLVL.

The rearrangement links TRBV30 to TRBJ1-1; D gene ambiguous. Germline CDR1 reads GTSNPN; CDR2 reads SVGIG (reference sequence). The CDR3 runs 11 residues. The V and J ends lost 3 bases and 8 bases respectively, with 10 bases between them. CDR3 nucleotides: TGTGCCTGGAGAACTGCGCGGGAAGCTTTCTTT. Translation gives CAWRTAREAFF.

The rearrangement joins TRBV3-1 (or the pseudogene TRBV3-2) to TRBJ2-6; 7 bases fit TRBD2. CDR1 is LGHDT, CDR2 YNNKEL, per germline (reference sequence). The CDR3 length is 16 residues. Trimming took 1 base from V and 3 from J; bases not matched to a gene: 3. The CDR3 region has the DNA TGTGCCAGCAGCCAAGCCGGGGGGAGTGGGGCCAACGTCCTGACTTTC. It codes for CASSQAGGSGANVLTF.

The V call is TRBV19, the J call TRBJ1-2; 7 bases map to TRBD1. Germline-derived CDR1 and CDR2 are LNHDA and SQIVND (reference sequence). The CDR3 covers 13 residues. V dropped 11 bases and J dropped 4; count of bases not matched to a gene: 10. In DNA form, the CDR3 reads TGTGCCGCAGGGGACAGCCTTTCCTATGGCTACACCTTC. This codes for CAAGDSLSYGYTF.

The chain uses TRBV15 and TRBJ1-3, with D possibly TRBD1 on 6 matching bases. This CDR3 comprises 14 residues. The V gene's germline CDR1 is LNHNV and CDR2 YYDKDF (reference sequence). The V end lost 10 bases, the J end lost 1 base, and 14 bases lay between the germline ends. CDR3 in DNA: TGTGCCATCAAAAAAGGGGGATCTGGAAACACCATATATTTT. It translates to CAIKKGGSGNTIYF.

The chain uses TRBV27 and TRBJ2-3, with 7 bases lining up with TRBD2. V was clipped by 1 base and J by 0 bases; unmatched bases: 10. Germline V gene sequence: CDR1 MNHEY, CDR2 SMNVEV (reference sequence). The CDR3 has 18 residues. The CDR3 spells CASSLWGGNTPSTDTQYF. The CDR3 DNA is TGTGCCAGCAGTTTATGGGGGGGTAATACCCCTAGCACAGATACGCAGTATTTT.

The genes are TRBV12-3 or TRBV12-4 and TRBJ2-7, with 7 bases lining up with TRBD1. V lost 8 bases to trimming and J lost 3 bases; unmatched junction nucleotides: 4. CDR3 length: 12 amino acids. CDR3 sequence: CASRQGLYEQYF. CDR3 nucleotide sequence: TGTGCCAGCCGACAGGGCCTCTACGAGCAGTACTTC.

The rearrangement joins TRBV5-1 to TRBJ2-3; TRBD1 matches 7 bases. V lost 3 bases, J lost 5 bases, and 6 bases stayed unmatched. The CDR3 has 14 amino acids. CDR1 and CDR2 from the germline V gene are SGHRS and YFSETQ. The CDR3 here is CASSSGTVIDTQYF. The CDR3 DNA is TGCGCCAGCAGCTCAGGGACAGTCATAGATACGCAGTATTTT.

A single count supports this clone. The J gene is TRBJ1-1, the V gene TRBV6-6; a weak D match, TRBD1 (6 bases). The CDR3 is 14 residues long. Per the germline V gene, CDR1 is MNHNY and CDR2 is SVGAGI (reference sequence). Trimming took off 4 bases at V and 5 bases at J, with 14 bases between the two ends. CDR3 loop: CASSSSLGGTEAFF. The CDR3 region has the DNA TGTGCCAGCAGTTCCTCTTTAGGGGGAACTGAAGCTTTCTTT.